The 23 T cell receptor beta chains given below trace back to one sample, sequenced in a study of T cells expressing NK-cell markers. TCRdb reprocessed the 5' RACE reads, with one entry per CDR3 protein and no DNA. Its table lists 150,000 to 180,000 distinct CDR3 sequences. Sample: blood T cells: a sorted CD56 or NKG2C T cell subset, CD4+ or CD8+ T cells, or bulk PBMC T cells (not recorded which). Every receptor here comes from a woman between 45 and 60 years old in good health.

The chain combines TRBV27 with TRBJ2-1; TCRdb's D call, TRBD1, is unchecked because there is no DNA. CDR3 length: 14 residues. Germline V gene lookup returns CDR1 MNHEY and CDR2 SMNVEV (reference sequence). The CDR3 reads CASSILQGRSEQFF.

J is TRBJ2-7 and V is TRBV5-1; the D call from TCRdb, TRBD1, cannot be confirmed without DNA. Germline V gene sequence: CDR1 SGHRS, CDR2 YFSETQ. This CDR3 region has 13 residues. This CDR3 is CASRAGAGYEQYF.

This chain links TRBV6-5 with TRBJ2-1. The CDR3 has 12 amino acids. Looked up from germline, CDR1 is MNHEY and CDR2 is SVGAGI. This CDR3 reads CASSGEYSEQFF.

The chain links TRBV20-1 to TRBJ2-3; without DNA, the TCRdb call of TRBD1 cannot be checked. The CDR3 length is 18 residues. Per the germline V gene, CDR1 is DFQATT and CDR2 is SNEGSKA (reference sequence). This chain's CDR3 is CSARDMSMQGDSKDTQYF.

The CDR3 loop reads CASSQALAGGWGETQYF. The chain combines TRBV4-1 with TRBJ2-5; TCRdb's D call, TRBD2, is unchecked because there is no DNA. CDR1 is MGHRA and CDR2 is YSYEKL in the germline V gene. CDR3 length: 17 residues.

The chain combines TRBV23-1 with TRBJ2-7; absent DNA, TCRdb's TRBD1 call cannot be checked. TRBV23-1 is given ORF status, its function remaining uncertain. The CDR3 is made up of 15 amino acids. The CDR3 spells CASSQFTGNIYEQYF.

The chain has TRBV29-1 and TRBJ2-4; TCRdb designates TRBD1, a call that cannot be tested without DNA. The CDR3 has 14 amino acids. CDR1 is SQVTM and CDR2 is ANQGSEA in the germline V gene. The CDR3 sequence is CSVEHGQDKNIQYF.

This sequence joins TRBV12-3 or TRBV12-4 and TRBJ2-1; TCRdb picks TRBD1, but there is no DNA to check that call. There are 13 residues in the CDR3. CDR3 sequence reads: CASSFGGWNEQFF.

The chain employs TRBV19 and TRBJ1-5; the D gene TCRdb calls, TRBD1, cannot be checked with no DNA. Germline lookup yields CDR1 LNHDA and CDR2 SQIVND (reference sequence). This CDR3 comprises 14 residues. The CDR3 loop is CASSIPRVDQPQHF.

Here the CDR3 reads CASSNVRLAARDNEQFF. V usage is TRBV7-9 and J usage is TRBJ2-1; TCRdb's D call, TRBD2, is unchecked because there is no DNA. Germline assignment: CDR1 SEHNR and CDR2 FQNEAQ (reference sequence). The CDR3 contains 17 residues.

CDR3 in amino acids: CSARGFTQGIGELFF. The rearrangement links TRBV20-1 to TRBJ2-2; TCRdb lists TRBD1, though no DNA is available to test this call. The CDR3 runs 15 residues. Germline loops: CDR1 DFQATT, CDR2 SNEGSKA (reference sequence).

The chain couples TRBV6-5 to TRBJ2-3. This CDR3 region has 14 residues. Per the germline V gene, CDR1 is MNHEY and CDR2 is SVGAGI. CDR3: CASSLTGYTDTQYF.

The chain has TRBV20-1 and TRBJ1-1. The germline V gene has CDR1 DFQATT and CDR2 SNEGSKA (reference sequence). This CDR3 spans 12 amino acids. The CDR3 loop reads CSARGMGAEAFF.

The chain has TRBV12-3 or TRBV12-4 and TRBJ2-7; absent DNA, TCRdb's TRBD2 call cannot be checked. CDR3 length: 15 amino acids. The CDR3 sequence is CASSYAGTPTYEQYF.

J is TRBJ2-1 and V is TRBV9; TCRdb names TRBD1, which stays unverified in the absence of DNA. The germline V gene encodes CDR1 SGDLS and CDR2 YYNGEE. There are 14 residues in the CDR3. This chain's CDR3 is CASSGPPGGNEQFF. The variable domain in full, completed from reference TRBV9 and TRBJ2-1, reads DSGVTQTPKHLITATGQRVTLRCSPRSGDLSVYWYQQSLDQGLQFLIQYYNGEERAKGNILERFSAQQFPDLHSELNLSSLELGDSALYFCASSGPPGGNEQFFGPGTRLTVL.

CDR3 protein: CASSEAAGNSPLHF. The chain employs TRBV6-1 and TRBJ1-6. CDR1 and CDR2 from the germline V gene are MNHNS and SASEGT. CDR3 length: 14 residues.

V usage is TRBV27 and J usage is TRBJ2-1. The germline CDR1 and CDR2 sequences are MNHEY and SMNVEV (reference sequence). The CDR3 totals 13 residues. This CDR3 is CASSGSTYNEQFF.

The chain couples TRBV6-6 to TRBJ2-3; TCRdb designates TRBD2, a call that cannot be tested without DNA. Germline CDR1 MNHNY, CDR2 SVGAGI (reference sequence). The CDR3 contains 14 residues. The CDR3 sequence: CASTQAGAGDTQYF.

The V call is TRBV10-3, the J call TRBJ2-1. CDR1 and CDR2 from the germline V gene are ENHRY and SYGVKD. This CDR3 is built from 11 residues. The chain's CDR3 is CASSRANEQFF.

J is TRBJ1-4 and V is TRBV30; absent DNA, TCRdb's TRBD1 call cannot be checked. Germline CDR1 and CDR2: GTSNPN and SVGIG (reference sequence). CDR3 size: 15 residues. CDR3 region: CAWSDPGQQNEKLFF.

The chain combines TRBV4-1 with TRBJ2-7; the D gene TCRdb calls, TRBD1, cannot be checked with no DNA. Per germline, CDR1 MGHRA and CDR2 YSYEKL. This CDR3 is built from 15 residues. CDR3 residues: CASSQDTGQFAEQYF.

The genes are TRBV2 and TRBJ2-1; without DNA, the TCRdb call of TRBD2 cannot be checked. The CDR3 is 13 residues long. CDR1 is SNHLY and CDR2 is FYNNEI in the germline V gene. Here the CDR3 reads CASSPSGGYEQFF.

The CDR3 sequence: CASSPGDDNSPLHF. This sequence joins TRBV4-1 and TRBJ1-6; TCRdb's assignment of TRBD1 cannot be checked, as there is no DNA. The CDR3 is 14 amino acids. Germline loops: CDR1 MGHRA, CDR2 YSYEKL.